The clone carrying this TCR beta chain was seen more than once but under ten times. Its antigen is unknown. Clones were sequenced by immunoSEQ multiplex PCR, and TCRdb holds only the in-frame ones, with some missing. Seen here are around 200,000 clones, about 68% observed once, and the top ten hold 10%. From germline, CDR1 is KGHSH and CDR2 LQKENI. The CDR3 has 14 amino acids. The ends lost 3 bases at V and 4 bases at J; junction bases unmatched: 3. This specimen comes from a study of shared clonotypes between healthy human individuals. Study outcomes and limitations: Only blood underwent sampling, and tissue repertoires likely differ.

Specimen: memory CD4+ T cells sorted from blood. Specified subset: CD45RA-negative fraction. V and J are TRBV18 and TRBJ1-2; TRBD1 matches 9 bases. This clonotype originated in a man in his thirties or forties in good health. CDR3 bases: TGTGCCAGCTCACCCGGACAGGGGTTCTATGGCTACACCTTC. It codes for CASSPGQGFYGYTF.